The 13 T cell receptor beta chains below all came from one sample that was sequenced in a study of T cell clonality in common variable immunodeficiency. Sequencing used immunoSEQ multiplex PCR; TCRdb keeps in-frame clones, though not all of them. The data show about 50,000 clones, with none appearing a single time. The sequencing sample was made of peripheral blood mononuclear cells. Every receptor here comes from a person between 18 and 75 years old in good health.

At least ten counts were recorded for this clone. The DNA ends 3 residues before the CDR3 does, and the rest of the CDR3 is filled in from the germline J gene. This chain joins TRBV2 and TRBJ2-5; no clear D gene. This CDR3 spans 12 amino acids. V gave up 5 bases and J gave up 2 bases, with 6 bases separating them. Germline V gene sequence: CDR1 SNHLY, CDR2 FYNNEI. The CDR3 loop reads CASSTRQETQYF. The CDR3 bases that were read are TGTGCCAGCAGTACCAGGCAAGAGACC.

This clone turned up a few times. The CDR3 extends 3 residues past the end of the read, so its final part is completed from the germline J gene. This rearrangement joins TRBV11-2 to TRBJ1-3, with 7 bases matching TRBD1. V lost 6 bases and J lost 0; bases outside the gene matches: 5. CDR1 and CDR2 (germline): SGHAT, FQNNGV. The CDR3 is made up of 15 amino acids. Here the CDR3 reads CASRPTGSSGNTIYF. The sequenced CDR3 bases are TGTGCCAGCAGGCCGACAGGGTCCTCTGGAAACACC.

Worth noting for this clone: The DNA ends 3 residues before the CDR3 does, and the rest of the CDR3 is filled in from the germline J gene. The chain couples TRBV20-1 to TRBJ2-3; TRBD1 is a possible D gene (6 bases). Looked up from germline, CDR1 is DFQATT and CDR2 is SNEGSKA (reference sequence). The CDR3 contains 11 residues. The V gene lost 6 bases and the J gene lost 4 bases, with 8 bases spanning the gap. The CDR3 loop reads CSAGAPDTQYF. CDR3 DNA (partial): TGCAGTGCGGGGGCCCCAGATACG.

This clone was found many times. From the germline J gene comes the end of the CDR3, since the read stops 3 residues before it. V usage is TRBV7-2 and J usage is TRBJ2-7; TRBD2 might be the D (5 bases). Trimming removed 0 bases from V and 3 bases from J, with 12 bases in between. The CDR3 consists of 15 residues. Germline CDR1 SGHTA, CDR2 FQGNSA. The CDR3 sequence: CASSLALQTNYEQYF. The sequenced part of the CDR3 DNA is TGTGCCAGCAGCTTAGCGCTACAGACTAACTACGAG.

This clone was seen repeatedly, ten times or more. The CDR3 sequence: CASSQEGVGLISNQPQHF. The CDR3 bases that were read are TGTGCCAGCAGCCAAGAGGGCGTCGGACTGATTAGCAATCAGCCC. This chain connects TRBV4-2 to TRBJ1-5; D unclear. The read comes to an end 3 residues before the CDR3 does, leaving the germline J gene to fill in the end. The CDR3 has 18 residues. V was cut by 0 bases and J by 0 bases, with 15 bases left in between. CDR1 is LGHNA and CDR2 is YNFKEQ in the germline V gene.

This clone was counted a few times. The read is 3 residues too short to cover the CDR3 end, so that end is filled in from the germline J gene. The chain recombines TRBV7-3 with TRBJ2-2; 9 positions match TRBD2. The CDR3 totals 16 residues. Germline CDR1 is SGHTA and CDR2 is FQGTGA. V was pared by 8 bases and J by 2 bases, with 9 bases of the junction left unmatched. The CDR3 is CASGPSTSGNTGELFF. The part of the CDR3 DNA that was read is TGTGCCAGCGGCCCCTCGACTAGCGGCAACACCGGGGAG.

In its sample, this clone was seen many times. The CDR3 DNA, read in part, is TGCAGTGGAGTTGCGGGACAGGGGGCATATGGC. Its protein product is CSGVAGQGAYG. The whole CDR3 protein is CSGVAGQGAYGYTF. The V call is TRBV20-1, the J call TRBJ1-2; 12 positions agree with TRBD1. The DNA ends 3 residues before the CDR3 does, and the rest of the CDR3 is filled in from the germline J gene. The CDR3 consists of 14 residues. V lost 7 bases and J lost 5; bases outside the gene matches: 8. Looked up from germline, CDR1 is DFQATT and CDR2 is SNEGSKA (reference sequence).

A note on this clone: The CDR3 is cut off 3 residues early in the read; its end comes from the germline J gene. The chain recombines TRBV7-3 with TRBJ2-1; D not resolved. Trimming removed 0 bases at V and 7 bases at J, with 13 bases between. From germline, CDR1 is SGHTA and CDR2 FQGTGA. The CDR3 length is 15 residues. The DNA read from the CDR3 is TGTGCCAGCAGCTTAACTTATAGCACACCAAATGAG. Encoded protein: CASSLTYSTPNE. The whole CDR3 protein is CASSLTYSTPNEQFF.

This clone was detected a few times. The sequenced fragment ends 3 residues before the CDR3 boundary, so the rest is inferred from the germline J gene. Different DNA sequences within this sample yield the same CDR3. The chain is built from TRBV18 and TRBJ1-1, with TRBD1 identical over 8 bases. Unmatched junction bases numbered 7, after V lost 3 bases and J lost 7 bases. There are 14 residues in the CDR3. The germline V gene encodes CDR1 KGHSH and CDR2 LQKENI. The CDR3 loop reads CASSPDRDLNEAFF. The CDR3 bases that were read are TGTGCCAGCTCACCGGACAGGGATCTCAATGAA.

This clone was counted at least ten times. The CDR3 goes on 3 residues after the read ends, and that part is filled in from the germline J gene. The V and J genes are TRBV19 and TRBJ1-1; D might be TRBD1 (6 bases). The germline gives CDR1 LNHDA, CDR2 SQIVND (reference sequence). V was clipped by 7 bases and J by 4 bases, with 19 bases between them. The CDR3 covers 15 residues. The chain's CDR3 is CASIGGGGAVTEAFF. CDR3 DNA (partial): TGTGCCAGTATAGGGGGGGGCGGGGCCGTCACTGAA. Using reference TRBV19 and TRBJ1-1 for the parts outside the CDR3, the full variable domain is DGGITQSPKYLFRKEGQNVTLSCEQNLNHDAMYWYRQDPGQGLRLIYYSQIVNDFQKGDIAEGYSVSREKKESFPLTVTSAQKNPTAFYLCASIGGGGAVTEAFFGQGTRLTVV.

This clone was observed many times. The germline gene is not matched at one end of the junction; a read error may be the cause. The CDR3 reads CASSPGTSGTDTQYF. The CDR3 bases that were read are TGTGCTAGCAGCCCCGGGACTAGCGGCACAGATACG. This chain joins TRBV7-7 and TRBJ2-3; 10 bases map to TRBD2. The read is 3 residues too short to cover the CDR3 end, so that end is filled in from the germline J gene. This CDR3 spans 15 amino acids. Germline CDR1 SSHAT, CDR2 FNYEAQ (reference sequence).

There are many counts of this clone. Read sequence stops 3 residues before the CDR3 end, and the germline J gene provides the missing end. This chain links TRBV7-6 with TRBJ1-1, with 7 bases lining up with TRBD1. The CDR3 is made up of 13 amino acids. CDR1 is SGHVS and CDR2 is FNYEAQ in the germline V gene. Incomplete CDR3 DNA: TGTGCCAGCAGCGGTTACAGGGGAAAAAGA. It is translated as CASSGYRGKR. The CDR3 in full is CASSGYRGKRAFF.

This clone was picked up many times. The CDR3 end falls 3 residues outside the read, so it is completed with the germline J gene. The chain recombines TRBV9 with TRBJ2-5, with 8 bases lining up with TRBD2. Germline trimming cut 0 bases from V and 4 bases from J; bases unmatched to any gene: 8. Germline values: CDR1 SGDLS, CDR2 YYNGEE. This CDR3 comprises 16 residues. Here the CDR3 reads CASSVAAHGGGETQYF. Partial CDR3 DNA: TGTGCCAGCAGCGTAGCCGCTCACGGGGGGGGAGAGACC. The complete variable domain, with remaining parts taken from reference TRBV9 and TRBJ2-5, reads DSGVTQTPKHLITATGQRVTLRCSPRSGDLSVYWYQQSLDQGLQFLIQYYNGEERAKGNILERFSAQQFPDLHSELNLSSLELGDSALYFCASSVAAHGGGETQYFGPGTRLLVL.